This TCR beta chain appears in the sequencing data of a study of blood T cell repertoires in COVID-19. Deletions cut 0 bases from V and 4 bases from J, with 9 bases between. The CDR3 length is 14 residues. Sequenced by immunoSEQ multiplex PCR; TCRdb stores in-frame clones only, minus some. Among approximately 70,000 clones listed, 75% to 90% were seen once. The receptor comes from an elderly woman with active COVID-19. J is TRBJ2-5 and V is TRBV23-1, with a possible D match to TRBD1 (6 bases). TRBV23-1 belongs to the ORF category, with a function that is uncertain. The sample comprised peripheral blood. CDR3 region: CASSQSGAGETQYF. The DNA for the CDR3 is TGCGCCAGCAGTCAATCGGGGGCCGGAGAGACCCAGTACTTC.